This record covers a single T cell receptor (beta chain). V shed 4 bases and J shed 3 bases, with 16 bases lying between them. The CDR3 has 15 amino acids. The germline V gene has CDR1 SGDLS and CDR2 YYNGEE. This record comes from a study of cytomegalovirus exposure and HLA in healthy donors. Both 60 Vbeta primers and 13 Jbeta primers went into the PCR. Using immunoSEQ multiplex PCR, the repertoire was profiled, and TCRdb retains in-frame clones only, with some absent. The sample records 120,000 or so clones, around 83% being singletons. The TCR comes from a human donor in good health. Sequenced material: PBMCs. This sequence joins TRBV9 and TRBJ1-1, with D perhaps TRBD1 (6 bases). CDR3 nucleotide sequence: TGTGCCAGCAGCTTAATACAGGGTCTGGACACTGAAGCTTTCTTT. The encoded protein is CASSLIQGLDTEAFF.